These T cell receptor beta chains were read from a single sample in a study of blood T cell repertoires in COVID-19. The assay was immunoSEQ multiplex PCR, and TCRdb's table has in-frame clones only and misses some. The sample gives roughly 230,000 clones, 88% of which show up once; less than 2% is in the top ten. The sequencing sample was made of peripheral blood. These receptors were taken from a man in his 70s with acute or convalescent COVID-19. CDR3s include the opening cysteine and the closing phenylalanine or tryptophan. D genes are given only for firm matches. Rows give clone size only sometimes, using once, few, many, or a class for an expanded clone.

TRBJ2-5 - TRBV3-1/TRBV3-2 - CASSHRGETQYF TGTGCCAGCAGCCATAGAGGGGAGACCCAGTACTTC
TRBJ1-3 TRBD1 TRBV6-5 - CASSFITGGGNTIYF TGTGCCAGCAGTTTTATTACAGGGGGTGGAAACACCATATATTTT
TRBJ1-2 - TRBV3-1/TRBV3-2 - CASGSGTTYGYTF TGTGCCAGCGGATCCGGGACAACCTATGGCTACACCTTC
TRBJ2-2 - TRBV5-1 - CASSLDRANTGELFF TGCGCCAGCAGCTTGGACAGGGCCAACACCGGGGAGCTGTTTTTT
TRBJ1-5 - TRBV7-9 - CASSLPTGPQHF TGTGCCAGCAGCCTCCCGACGGGGCCCCAGCATTTT
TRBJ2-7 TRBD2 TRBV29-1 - CSVAFRLAGPEQYF TGCAGCGTTGCCTTCCGCTTAGCGGGTCCCGAGCAGTACTTC
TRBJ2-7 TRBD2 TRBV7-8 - CASSVSGSEYEQYF TGTGCCAGCAGCGTTAGCGGGAGTGAATACGAGCAGTACTTC
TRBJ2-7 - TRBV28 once CASSLVAAGLNEQYF TGTGCCAGCAGTTTAGTGGCCGCGGGGTTAAACGAGCAGTACTTC
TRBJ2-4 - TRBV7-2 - CASSFRDFKNIQYF TGTGCCAGCAGCTTCAGGGACTTCAAAAACATTCAGTACTTC
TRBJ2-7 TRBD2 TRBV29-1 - CSVVGRDDEQYF TGCAGCGTTGTCGGGAGGGACGACGAGCAGTACTTC
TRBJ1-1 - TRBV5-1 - CASSLEAGVYNTEAFF TGCGCCAGCAGCTTGGAGGCAGGGGTTTACAACACTGAAGCTTTCTTT
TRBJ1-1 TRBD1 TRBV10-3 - CANGPGQGRTEAFF TGTGCCAACGGTCCGGGACAGGGTAGGACTGAAGCTTTCTTT
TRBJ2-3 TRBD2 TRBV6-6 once CASRLEREAPDTQYF TGTGCCAGCAGGCTCGAGCGGGAGGCCCCAGATACGCAGTATTTT
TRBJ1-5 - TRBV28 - CASSLSRGIGNQPQHF TGTGCCAGCAGTTTATCCAGGGGAATAGGCAATCAGCCCCAGCATTTT